This T cell receptor beta chain was sequenced in a study of blood T cell repertoires in COVID-19. Study summary: Samples representing acute and convalescent COVID-19 were sourced from the United States, Italy and Spain.

The CDR3 consists of 14 residues. With 5 bases clipped from V and 7 bases from J, the junction kept 8 bases outside the gene matches. Germline V gene sequence: CDR1 LNHDA, CDR2 SQIVND (reference sequence). Method: immunoSEQ multiplex PCR; TCRdb's copy keeps in-frame clones and lacks some. The data show around 140,000 clones, 85% to 90% seen once. All enrollees were roughly 18 to 95 years old and from approximately 25 US areas. V is TRBV19 and J is TRBJ1-5; 7 bases agree with TRBD1. The clonotype comes from a man aged 55 to 69 who had recovered from COVID-19. Sample: PBMCs or T cells enriched from blood (not recorded which). CDR3 DNA: TGTGCCAGTAGTGGTGGTCTAGGGGGCCAGCCCCAGCATTTT. Translation: CASSGGLGGQPQHF.